Listed below are T cell receptor beta chains from one sample, sequenced in a study of OX40 agonist ivuxolimab in advanced cancers. The protocol was immunoSEQ multiplex PCR, while the TCRdb copy is restricted to in-frame clones and leaves out a portion. The data hold more than 60,000 clones, with around 90% observed a single time. The sequenced sample was CD4+ or CD8+ T cells sorted from blood, obtained in a trial of the OX40 agonist ivuxolimab. All receptors come from an adult with an advanced solid tumor such as melanoma, head and neck, liver or kidney cancer. CDR3s include the opening cysteine and the closing phenylalanine or tryptophan. The order of the fields is clone size, D gene, J gene, V gene, CDR3 DNA, CDR3 protein. D genes are given only for firm matches. Part of the rows lack a size; the others show once, few, many or a class for expanded clones.

abundance: NA
d_gene: TRBD2
j_gene: TRBJ2-1
v_gene: TRBV7-2
CDR3nt: TGTGCCAGCAGCTTAGGTCTAGCGGGAAAGAATGAGCAGTTCTTC
CDR3aa: CASSLGLAGKNEQFF

abundance: NA
d_gene: NA
j_gene: TRBJ1-4
v_gene: TRBV25-1
CDR3nt: TGTGCCAGCAGTTTAGGAGACGGCTTGAAACTGTTTTTT
CDR3aa: CASSLGDGLKLFF

abundance: once
d_gene: TRBD2
j_gene: TRBJ2-7
v_gene: TRBV7-2
CDR3nt: TGTGCCAGCAGCCGAGAGACGCTAGCGGGTTCCTACGAGCAGTACTTC
CDR3aa: CASSRETLAGSYEQYF

abundance: NA
d_gene: NA
j_gene: TRBJ1-1
v_gene: TRBV5-8
CDR3nt: TGTGCCAGCAGCTTTCGCGGGGGGGACACTGAAGCTTTCTTT
CDR3aa: CASSFRGGDTEAFF

abundance: once
d_gene: TRBD2
j_gene: TRBJ2-5
v_gene: TRBV30
CDR3nt: TGTGCCTGGATGCTAGCGGGGACATACGGGACCCAGTACTTC
CDR3aa: CAWMLAGTYGTQYF

abundance: few
d_gene: NA
j_gene: TRBJ1-1
v_gene: TRBV11-2
CDR3nt: TGTGCCAGCAGCACTCGACAGGCCGGGGGGGCTTTCTTT
CDR3aa: CASSTRQAGGAFF

abundance: NA
d_gene: NA
j_gene: TRBJ1-5
v_gene: TRBV19
CDR3nt: TGTGCCAGTAGTGAAGGGAGGGACCGTCAGCCCCAGCATTTT
CDR3aa: CASSEGRDRQPQHF

abundance: NA
d_gene: NA
j_gene: TRBJ2-6
v_gene: TRBV5-1
CDR3nt: TGCGCCAGCAGCTTGGCAAACTCTGGGGCCAACGTCCTGACTTTC
CDR3aa: CASSLANSGANVLTF

abundance: NA
d_gene: TRBD1
j_gene: TRBJ1-5
v_gene: TRBV28
CDR3nt: TGTGCCAGCAGTGGGATAGGACAGGGCTATAGCAATCAGCCCCAGCATTTT
CDR3aa: CASSGIGQGYSNQPQHF

abundance: once
d_gene: NA
j_gene: TRBJ2-3
v_gene: TRBV19
CDR3nt: TGTGCCACTGGATCTTTCACAGATACGCAGTATTTT
CDR3aa: CATGSFTDTQYF

abundance: NA
d_gene: TRBD2
j_gene: TRBJ2-7
v_gene: TRBV7-6
CDR3nt: TGTGCCAGCAGTCCCGGACTAGCAGTCGAGCAGTACTTC
CDR3aa: CASSPGLAVEQYF

abundance: NA
d_gene: NA
j_gene: TRBJ2-1
v_gene: TRBV7-9
CDR3nt: TGTGCCAGCAGCTTAGGGCTCGGGGAGCAGTTCTTC
CDR3aa: CASSLGLGEQFF

abundance: NA
d_gene: NA
j_gene: TRBJ2-7
v_gene: TRBV6-6
CDR3nt: TGTGCCAGCAGTTCGTCGACAGGCGGATCCTACGAGCAGTACTTC
CDR3aa: CASSSSTGGSYEQYF

abundance: NA
d_gene: TRBD2
j_gene: TRBJ2-5
v_gene: TRBV7-3
CDR3nt: TGTGCCAGCAGCTTCAGCGGGGGGGCTCTAGAGACCCAGTACTTC
CDR3aa: CASSFSGGALETQYF

abundance: NA
d_gene: NA
j_gene: TRBJ2-5
v_gene: TRBV4-1
CDR3nt: TGCGCCAGCAGCCAAGATTGGGGGTACCAAGAGACCCAGTACTTC
CDR3aa: CASSQDWGYQETQYF

abundance: NA
d_gene: TRBD1
j_gene: TRBJ1-4
v_gene: TRBV7-9
CDR3nt: TGTGCCAGCAGCATCGGACAGGGAAGTGAAAAACTGTTTTTT
CDR3aa: CASSIGQGSEKLFF

abundance: once
d_gene: NA
j_gene: TRBJ1-5
v_gene: TRBV19
CDR3nt: TGTGCCAGCCGTATAATGGCCGGGGCAGGGGATCCTAGCAATCAGCCCCAGCATTTT
CDR3aa: CASRIMAGAGDPSNQPQHF

abundance: NA
d_gene: NA
j_gene: TRBJ1-2
v_gene: TRBV19
CDR3nt: TGTGCCAGTAGTCTGACCGGGACCACTAACTATGGCTACACCTTC
CDR3aa: CASSLTGTTNYGYTF

abundance: NA
d_gene: NA
j_gene: TRBJ1-1
v_gene: TRBV19
CDR3nt: TGTGCCAGTAGAGCCTTCGGTGAAGCTTTCTTT
CDR3aa: CASRAFGEAFF

abundance: NA
d_gene: NA
j_gene: TRBJ2-2
v_gene: TRBV30
CDR3nt: TGTGCCTGGAGAGACGACAGACTGAACACCGGGGAGCTGTTTTTT
CDR3aa: CAWRDDRLNTGELFF

abundance: once
d_gene: NA
j_gene: TRBJ2-7
v_gene: TRBV5-1
CDR3nt: TGCGCCAGCAGCTTGGGAGGCAGGGGAGTATACGAGCAGTACTTC
CDR3aa: CASSLGGRGVYEQYF

abundance: NA
d_gene: NA
j_gene: TRBJ1-3
v_gene: TRBV6-1
CDR3nt: TGTGCCAGCACCCCGGGACACCTCCCGGGAAACACCATATATTTT
CDR3aa: CASTPGHLPGNTIYF

abundance: NA
d_gene: NA
j_gene: TRBJ2-1
v_gene: TRBV11-3
CDR3nt: TGTGCCAGCAGCCCAAACAGTTATTCCTACAATGAGCAGTTCTTC
CDR3aa: CASSPNSYSYNEQFF

abundance: NA
d_gene: TRBD2
j_gene: TRBJ2-1
v_gene: TRBV18
CDR3nt: TGTGCCAGCTCACCACAAGAGGCTAGCGGGGCGGTTGTCAATGAGCAGTTCTTC
CDR3aa: CASSPQEASGAVVNEQFF

abundance: NA
d_gene: TRBD2
j_gene: TRBJ2-7
v_gene: TRBV10-2
CDR3nt: TGCGCCAGCAGTGAGGGACTAGCGGTCGTCTACGAGCAGTACTTC
CDR3aa: CASSEGLAVVYEQYF

abundance: NA
d_gene: NA
j_gene: TRBJ2-1
v_gene: TRBV5-4
CDR3nt: TGTGCCAGCAGCTTAGGGGGAAGCTCCTACAATGAGCAGTTCTTC
CDR3aa: CASSLGGSSYNEQFF

abundance: NA
d_gene: TRBD1
j_gene: TRBJ1-2
v_gene: TRBV19
CDR3nt: TGTGCCAGTACGAACAGGGGGACGCTGAACTATGGCTACACCTTC
CDR3aa: CASTNRGTLNYGYTF

abundance: NA
d_gene: NA
j_gene: TRBJ1-4
v_gene: TRBV2
CDR3nt: TGTGCCAGCAGTGTAGGGCCTGAAAAACTGTTTTTT
CDR3aa: CASSVGPEKLFF

abundance: NA
d_gene: TRBD1
j_gene: TRBJ1-5
v_gene: TRBV2
CDR3nt: TGTGCCAGCACAGGGGGTGGCCCGACCCAGCATTTT
CDR3aa: CASTGGGPTQHF

abundance: NA
d_gene: NA
j_gene: TRBJ2-7
v_gene: TRBV4-2
CDR3nt: TGTGCCAGCAGCCAAGTTGGGGGAGACTACCAGTACTTC
CDR3aa: CASSQVGGDYQYF

abundance: NA
d_gene: NA
j_gene: TRBJ1-1
v_gene: TRBV6-4
CDR3nt: TGTGCCAGCAGTGCCCCGCAGGGCACTGAAGCTTTCTTT
CDR3aa: CASSAPQGTEAFF

abundance: NA
d_gene: TRBD1
j_gene: TRBJ2-1
v_gene: TRBV2
CDR3nt: TGTGCCAGCGTTGAGGGGGCCGGGGACAATGAGCAGTTCTTC
CDR3aa: CASVEGAGDNEQFF

abundance: once
d_gene: TRBD1
j_gene: TRBJ2-1
v_gene: TRBV7-2
CDR3nt: TGTGCCAGCAGCTGGGGACAGGGGAGCAATGAGCAGTTCTTC
CDR3aa: CASSWGQGSNEQFF

abundance: NA
d_gene: NA
j_gene: TRBJ1-2
v_gene: TRBV11-2
CDR3nt: TGTGCCAGCAGCTTAGTTTCCCTCCTACAAGGCTATGGCTACACCTTC
CDR3aa: CASSLVSLLQGYGYTF

abundance: NA
d_gene: TRBD2
j_gene: TRBJ2-2
v_gene: TRBV5-4
CDR3nt: TGTGCCAGCACAGGACTAGCGGGAGCCCCCGGGGAGCTGTTTTTT
CDR3aa: CASTGLAGAPGELFF

abundance: once
d_gene: NA
j_gene: TRBJ2-1
v_gene: TRBV10-1
CDR3nt: TGCGCCAGCTCTTGGGGGTCGAATGAGCAGTTCTTC
CDR3aa: CASSWGSNEQFF

abundance: NA
d_gene: NA
j_gene: TRBJ1-4
v_gene: TRBV7-2
CDR3nt: TGTGCCAGCAGCTTAGGGAGCGCAACTAATGAAAAACTGTTTTTT
CDR3aa: CASSLGSATNEKLFF

abundance: NA
d_gene: NA
j_gene: TRBJ2-5
v_gene: TRBV5-4
CDR3nt: TGTGCCAGCAGCTTCCGGGACCAAGAGACCCAGTACTTC
CDR3aa: CASSFRDQETQYF

abundance: NA
d_gene: NA
j_gene: TRBJ1-1
v_gene: TRBV7-7
CDR3nt: TGTGCCAGCAGCGCACTGGGGGGCACTGAAGCTTTCTTT
CDR3aa: CASSALGGTEAFF

abundance: once
d_gene: NA
j_gene: TRBJ2-4
v_gene: TRBV28
CDR3nt: TGTGCCAGCAGACCGAGTATCCTTGAAAACATTCAGTACTTC
CDR3aa: CASRPSILENIQYF

abundance: NA
d_gene: TRBD1
j_gene: TRBJ1-4
v_gene: TRBV7-2
CDR3nt: TGTGCCAGCAGCTTAGTGACAGGGATTGGCGAAAAACTGTTTTTT
CDR3aa: CASSLVTGIGEKLFF

abundance: NA
d_gene: NA
j_gene: TRBJ2-7
v_gene: TRBV7-3
CDR3nt: TGTGCCAGCAGCTTAAACCCCACCTACGAGCAGTACTTC
CDR3aa: CASSLNPTYEQYF

abundance: once
d_gene: NA
j_gene: TRBJ1-5
v_gene: TRBV5-5
CDR3nt: TGTGCCAGCAGCCAAAATGTGGGTAGCAATCAGCCCCAGCATTTT
CDR3aa: CASSQNVGSNQPQHF

abundance: few
d_gene: NA
j_gene: TRBJ2-3
v_gene: TRBV7-8
CDR3nt: TGTGCCAGCAGCTCCCCAGGGACAGATACGCAGTATTTT
CDR3aa: CASSSPGTDTQYF

abundance: NA
d_gene: TRBD1
j_gene: TRBJ1-6
v_gene: TRBV5-1
CDR3nt: TGCGCCAGCAGCTTGGGACAGGGGTATAATTCACCCCTCCACTTT
CDR3aa: CASSLGQGYNSPLHF

abundance: NA
d_gene: NA
j_gene: TRBJ2-5
v_gene: TRBV20-1
CDR3nt: TGCAGTGCTAGAGAGACCCAGTACTTC
CDR3aa: CSARETQYF

abundance: few
d_gene: NA
j_gene: TRBJ2-1
v_gene: TRBV7-9
CDR3nt: TGTGCCAGCAGCCCTCCCTACAGGGTGGGTAATGAGCAGTTCTTC
CDR3aa: CASSPPYRVGNEQFF

abundance: NA
d_gene: TRBD1
j_gene: TRBJ2-1
v_gene: TRBV15
CDR3nt: TGTGCCACCAGCAGGCCGGGACAGGGGGCCCTCGTTGAGCAGTTCTTC
CDR3aa: CATSRPGQGALVEQFF

abundance: NA
d_gene: NA
j_gene: TRBJ1-2
v_gene: TRBV4-1
CDR3nt: TGCGCCAGCGGAAAGGCCCACACGGGAAATTATGGCTACACCTTC
CDR3aa: CASGKAHTGNYGYTF

abundance: NA
d_gene: NA
j_gene: TRBJ2-1
v_gene: TRBV10-1
CDR3nt: TGCGCCAGCAGTGAGGGGTTTATGAATGAGCAGTTCTTC
CDR3aa: CASSEGFMNEQFF

abundance: few
d_gene: NA
j_gene: TRBJ2-7
v_gene: TRBV6-5
CDR3nt: TGTGCCAGCAGTCCGGGGGCCCGGAGGCCGCAGTACTTC
CDR3aa: CASSPGARRPQYF

abundance: NA
d_gene: TRBD2
j_gene: TRBJ2-3
v_gene: TRBV7-3
CDR3nt: TGTGCCAGCAGCTTAGCGGGGGGGGCTAGAGATACGCAGTATTTT
CDR3aa: CASSLAGGARDTQYF

abundance: NA
d_gene: NA
j_gene: TRBJ2-2
v_gene: TRBV25-1
CDR3nt: TGTGCCAGCAGGACATACCAGGGTACAAACACCGGGGAGCTGTTTTTT
CDR3aa: CASRTYQGTNTGELFF

abundance: NA
d_gene: NA
j_gene: TRBJ2-7
v_gene: TRBV5-6
CDR3nt: TGTGCCAGCAGCTTCGGGACGACGGAGGAGCAGTACTTC
CDR3aa: CASSFGTTEEQYF